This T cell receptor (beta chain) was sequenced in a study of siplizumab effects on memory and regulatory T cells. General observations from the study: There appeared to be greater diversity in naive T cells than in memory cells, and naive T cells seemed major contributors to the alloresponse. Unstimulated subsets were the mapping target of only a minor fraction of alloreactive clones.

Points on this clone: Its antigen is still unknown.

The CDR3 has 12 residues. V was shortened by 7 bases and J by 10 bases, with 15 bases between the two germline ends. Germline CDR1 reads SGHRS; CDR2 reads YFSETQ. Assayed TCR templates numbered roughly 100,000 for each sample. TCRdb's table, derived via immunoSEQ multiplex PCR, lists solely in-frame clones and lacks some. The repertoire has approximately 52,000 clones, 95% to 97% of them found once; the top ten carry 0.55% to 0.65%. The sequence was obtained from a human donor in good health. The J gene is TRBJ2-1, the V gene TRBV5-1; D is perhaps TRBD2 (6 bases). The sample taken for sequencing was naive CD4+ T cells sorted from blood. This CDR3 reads CASGTGVGEQFF. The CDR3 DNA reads TGCGCCAGCGGGACTGGAGTCGGAGAGCAGTTCTTC.